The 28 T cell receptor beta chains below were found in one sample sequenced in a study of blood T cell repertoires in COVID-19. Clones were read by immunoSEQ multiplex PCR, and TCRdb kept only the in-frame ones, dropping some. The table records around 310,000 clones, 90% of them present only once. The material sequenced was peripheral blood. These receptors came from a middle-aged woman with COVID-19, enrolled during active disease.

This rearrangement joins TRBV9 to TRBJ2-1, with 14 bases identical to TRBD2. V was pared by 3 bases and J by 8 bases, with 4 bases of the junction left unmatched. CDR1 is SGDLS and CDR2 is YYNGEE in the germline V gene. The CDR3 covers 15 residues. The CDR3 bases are TGTGCCAGCAGCGGAGGGACTAGCGGGAGCCATGAGCAGTTCTTC. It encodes CASSGGTSGSHEQFF.

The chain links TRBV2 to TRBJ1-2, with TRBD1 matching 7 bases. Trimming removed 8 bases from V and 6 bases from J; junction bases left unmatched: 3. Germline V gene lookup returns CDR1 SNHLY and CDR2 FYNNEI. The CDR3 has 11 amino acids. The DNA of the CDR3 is TGTGCCAGCGGCAGGGGGGATGGCTACACCTTC. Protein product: CASGRGDGYTF.

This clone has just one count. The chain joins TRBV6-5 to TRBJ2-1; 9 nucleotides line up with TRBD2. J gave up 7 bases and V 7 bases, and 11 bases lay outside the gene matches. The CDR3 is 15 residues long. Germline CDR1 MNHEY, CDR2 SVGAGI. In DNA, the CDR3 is TGTGCCAGCAATGGGGGCGGGAGGGTTGCTAATGAGCAGTTCTTC. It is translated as CASNGGGRVANEQFF.

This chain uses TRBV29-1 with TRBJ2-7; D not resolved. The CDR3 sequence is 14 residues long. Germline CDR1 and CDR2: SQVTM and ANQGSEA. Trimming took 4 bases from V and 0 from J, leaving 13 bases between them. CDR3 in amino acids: CSVARNLDSYEQYF. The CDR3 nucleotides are TGCAGCGTTGCGCGAAATCTTGACTCCTACGAGCAGTACTTC.

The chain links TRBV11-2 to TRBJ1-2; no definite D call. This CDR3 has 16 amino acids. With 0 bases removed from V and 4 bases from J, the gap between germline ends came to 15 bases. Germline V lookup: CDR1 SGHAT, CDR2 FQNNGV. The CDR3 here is CASSLDVWAGVYGYTF. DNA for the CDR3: TGTGCCAGCAGCTTAGATGTGTGGGCAGGCGTCTATGGCTACACCTTC.

The CDR3 nucleotides are TGTGCCAGCAGCTTACGACTAGCGGGAGGCCAAGAGACCCAGTACTTC. As protein: CASSLRLAGGQETQYF. V usage is TRBV11-2 and J usage is TRBJ2-5, with 13 bases lining up with TRBD2. Looked up from germline, CDR1 is SGHAT and CDR2 is FQNNGV. The V and J ends lost 2 bases and 1 base, in that order; junction bases with no gene match: 1. This CDR3 comprises 16 residues.

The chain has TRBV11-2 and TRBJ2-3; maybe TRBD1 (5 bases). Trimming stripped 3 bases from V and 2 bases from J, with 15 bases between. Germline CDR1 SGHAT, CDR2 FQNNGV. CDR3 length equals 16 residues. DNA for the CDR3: TGTGCCAGCAGCTTCCGACAGATAGCTACCACAGATACGCAGTATTTT. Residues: CASSFRQIATTDTQYF.

The CDR3 DNA reads TGTGCCAGCAGTATCAAGACACAGGGTGGAGAGCAGTTCTTC. Amino acids: CASSIKTQGGEQFF. The chain has TRBV11-2 and TRBJ2-1, with D tentatively TRBD1 (6 bases). The germline CDR1 and CDR2 sequences are SGHAT and FQNNGV. CDR3 length: 14 amino acids. Trimming removed 6 bases from V and 10 bases from J, with 19 bases in between.

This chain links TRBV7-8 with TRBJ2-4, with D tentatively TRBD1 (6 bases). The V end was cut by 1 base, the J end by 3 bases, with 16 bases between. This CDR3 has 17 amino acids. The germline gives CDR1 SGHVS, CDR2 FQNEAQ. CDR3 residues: CASSLETGMRVKNIQYF. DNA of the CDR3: TGTGCCAGCAGCTTAGAAACAGGGATGAGGGTCAAAAACATTCAGTACTTC.

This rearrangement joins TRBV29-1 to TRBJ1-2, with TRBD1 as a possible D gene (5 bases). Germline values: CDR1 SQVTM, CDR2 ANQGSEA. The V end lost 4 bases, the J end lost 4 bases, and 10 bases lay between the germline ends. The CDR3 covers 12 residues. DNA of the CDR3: TGCAGCGTTGCGGGGGAGAGCTATGGCTACACCTTC. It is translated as CSVAGESYGYTF.

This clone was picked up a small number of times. The CDR3 is CASSQLAYEQYF. The CDR3 DNA reads as TGTGCCAGCAGTCAGTTGGCCTACGAGCAGTACTTC. V and J are TRBV2 and TRBJ2-7; D ambiguous. V gave up 5 bases and J gave up 2 bases, with 7 bases separating them. CDR3 length: 12 amino acids. CDR1 and CDR2 from the germline V gene are SNHLY and FYNNEI.

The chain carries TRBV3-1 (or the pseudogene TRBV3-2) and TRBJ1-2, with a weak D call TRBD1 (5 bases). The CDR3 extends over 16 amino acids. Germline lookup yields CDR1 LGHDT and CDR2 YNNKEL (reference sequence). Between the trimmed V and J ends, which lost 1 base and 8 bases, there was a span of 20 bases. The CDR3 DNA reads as TGTGCCAGCAGCCAAGGGGCAGCTAGGGGTACGTACGGCTACACCTTC. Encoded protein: CASSQGAARGTYGYTF.

The CDR3 nucleotides are TGTGCCAGCACGGACAGGGAAAGAAAGTTCTTC. This translates into CASTDRERKFF. The genes are TRBV28 and TRBJ2-1; 8 nucleotides line up with TRBD1. Germline loops: CDR1 MDHEN, CDR2 SYDVKM. Trimming removed 7 bases from V and 14 bases from J; junction bases left unmatched: 7. The CDR3 is 11 amino acids.

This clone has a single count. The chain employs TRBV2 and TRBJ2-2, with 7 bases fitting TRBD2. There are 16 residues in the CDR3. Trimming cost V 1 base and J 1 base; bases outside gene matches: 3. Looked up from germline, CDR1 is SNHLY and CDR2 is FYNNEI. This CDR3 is CASSEVPSGNTGELFF. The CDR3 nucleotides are TGTGCCAGCAGTGAAGTCCCTAGCGGGAACACCGGGGAGCTGTTTTTT.

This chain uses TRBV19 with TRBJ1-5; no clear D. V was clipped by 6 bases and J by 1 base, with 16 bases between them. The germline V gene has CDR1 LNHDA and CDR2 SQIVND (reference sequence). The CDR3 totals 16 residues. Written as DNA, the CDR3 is TGTGCCAGTAGCTCGACGGGAGGGTGGAGCAATCAGCCCCAGCATTTT. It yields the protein CASSSTGGWSNQPQHF.

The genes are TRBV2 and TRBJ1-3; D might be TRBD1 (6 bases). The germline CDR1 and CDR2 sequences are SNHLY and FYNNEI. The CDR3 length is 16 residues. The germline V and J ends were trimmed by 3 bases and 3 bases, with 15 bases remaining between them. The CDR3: CASSDYSLGGGNTIYF. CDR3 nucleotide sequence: TGTGCCAGCAGTGATTACTCTTTAGGGGGTGGAAACACCATATATTTT.

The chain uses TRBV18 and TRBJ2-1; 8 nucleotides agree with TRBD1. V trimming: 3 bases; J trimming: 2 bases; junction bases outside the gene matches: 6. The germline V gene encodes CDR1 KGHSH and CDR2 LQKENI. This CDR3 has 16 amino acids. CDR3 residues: CASSPRTGNTYNEQFF. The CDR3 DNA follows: TGTGCCAGCTCACCGAGGACAGGGAACACCTACAATGAGCAGTTCTTC.

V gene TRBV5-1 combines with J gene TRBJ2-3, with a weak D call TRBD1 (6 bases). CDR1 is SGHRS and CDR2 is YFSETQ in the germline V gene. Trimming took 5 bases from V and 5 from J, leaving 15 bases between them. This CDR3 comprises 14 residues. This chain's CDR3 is CASRDSVVGDTQYF. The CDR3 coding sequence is TGCGCCAGCAGGGACAGCGTAGTTGGAGATACGCAGTATTTT.

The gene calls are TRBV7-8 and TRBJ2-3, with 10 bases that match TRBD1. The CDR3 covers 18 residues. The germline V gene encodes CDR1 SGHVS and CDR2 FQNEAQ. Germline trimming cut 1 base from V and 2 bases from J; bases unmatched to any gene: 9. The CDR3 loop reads CASSLGGGTGENTDTQYF. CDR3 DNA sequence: TGTGCCAGCAGCTTAGGTGGTGGGACAGGGGAAAACACAGATACGCAGTATTTT.

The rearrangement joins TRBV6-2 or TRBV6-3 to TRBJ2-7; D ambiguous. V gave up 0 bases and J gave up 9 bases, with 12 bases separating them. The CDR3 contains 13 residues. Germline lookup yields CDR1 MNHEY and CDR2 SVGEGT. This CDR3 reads CASSYSVPPRQYF. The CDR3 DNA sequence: TGTGCCAGCAGTTACTCGGTTCCGCCGCGGCAGTACTTC.

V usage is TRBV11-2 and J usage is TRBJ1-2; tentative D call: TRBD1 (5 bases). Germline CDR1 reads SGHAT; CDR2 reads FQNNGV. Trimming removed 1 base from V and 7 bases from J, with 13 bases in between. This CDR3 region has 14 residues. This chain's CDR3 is CASSLGSGTTGYTF. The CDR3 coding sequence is TGTGCCAGCAGCTTAGGGTCAGGGACTACTGGCTACACCTTC.

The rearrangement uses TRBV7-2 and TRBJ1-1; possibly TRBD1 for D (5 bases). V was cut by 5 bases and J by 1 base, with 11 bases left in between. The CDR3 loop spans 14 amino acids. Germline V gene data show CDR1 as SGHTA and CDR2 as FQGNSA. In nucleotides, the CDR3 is TGTGCCAGCAGCACACAGGCAGGGAACACTGAAGCTTTCTTT. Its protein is CASSTQAGNTEAFF.

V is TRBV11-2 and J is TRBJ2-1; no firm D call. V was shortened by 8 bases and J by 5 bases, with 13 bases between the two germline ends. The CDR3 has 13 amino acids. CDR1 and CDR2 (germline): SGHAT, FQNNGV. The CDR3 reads CASRRALNNEQFF. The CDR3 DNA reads TGTGCCAGCCGGAGAGCGCTCAACAATGAGCAGTTCTTC.

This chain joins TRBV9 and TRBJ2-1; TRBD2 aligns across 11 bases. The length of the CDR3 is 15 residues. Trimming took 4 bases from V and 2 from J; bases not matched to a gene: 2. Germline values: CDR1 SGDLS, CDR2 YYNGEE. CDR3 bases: TGTGCCAGCAGCCTAGCGGGAGGTGCCTACAATGAGCAGTTCTTC. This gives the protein CASSLAGGAYNEQFF.

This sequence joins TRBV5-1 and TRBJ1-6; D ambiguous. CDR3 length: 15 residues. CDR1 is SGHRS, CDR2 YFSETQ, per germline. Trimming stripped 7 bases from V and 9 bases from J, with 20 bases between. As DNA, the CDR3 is TGCGCCAGCCGCACTAGACCTAGTAATATTTCACCCCTCCACTTT. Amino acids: CASRTRPSNISPLHF.

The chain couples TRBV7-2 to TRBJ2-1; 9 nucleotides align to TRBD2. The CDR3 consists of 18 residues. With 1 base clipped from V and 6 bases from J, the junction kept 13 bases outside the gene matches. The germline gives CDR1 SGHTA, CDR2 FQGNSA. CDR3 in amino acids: CASSLDGSGGAWGNEQFF. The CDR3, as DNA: TGTGCCAGCAGCTTAGACGGTAGCGGGGGAGCTTGGGGCAATGAGCAGTTCTTC.

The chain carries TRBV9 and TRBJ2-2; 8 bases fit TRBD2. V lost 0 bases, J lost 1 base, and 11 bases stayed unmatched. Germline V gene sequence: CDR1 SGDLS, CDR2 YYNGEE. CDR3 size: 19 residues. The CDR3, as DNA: TGTGCCAGCAGCGTAGCCTTTACTAGCGGATCTATGAACACCGGGGAGCTGTTTTTT. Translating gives CASSVAFTSGSMNTGELFF. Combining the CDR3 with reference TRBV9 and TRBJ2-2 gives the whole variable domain DSGVTQTPKHLITATGQRVTLRCSPRSGDLSVYWYQQSLDQGLQFLIQYYNGEERAKGNILERFSAQQFPDLHSELNLSSLELGDSALYFCASSVAFTSGSMNTGELFFGEGSRLTVL.

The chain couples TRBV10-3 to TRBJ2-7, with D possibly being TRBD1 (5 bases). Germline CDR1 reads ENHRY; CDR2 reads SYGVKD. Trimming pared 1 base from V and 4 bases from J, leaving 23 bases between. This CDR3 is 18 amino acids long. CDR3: CAISEYRPQAGQHYEQYF. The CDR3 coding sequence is TGTGCCATCAGTGAGTATCGCCCTCAAGCAGGGCAGCATTACGAGCAGTACTTC.